This is a list of T cell receptor beta chains from one sample in a study of cytotoxic CD8 clonotypes in ibrutinib-treated CLL. This table comes from immunoSEQ multiplex PCR, and its TCRdb copy is limited to in-frame clones, with some not included. The sample lists approximately 130,000 clones; 80% to 85% were seen once. The specimen comprised PBMCs, sampled after 24 months of ibrutinib treatment. The receptor set was obtained from a human donor with chronic lymphocytic leukemia. Each CDR3 is given with its conserved first and last residue. Each record gives: CDR3 DNA, CDR3 protein, D gene, J gene, V gene, clone size. A D gene is named only where the DNA matches it firmly. The size of a clone is reported for some rows only, either as once, few or many, or as a class for expanded clones.

cdr3_nt: TGTGCCATCAGTGAGGGGGGACAGGGGAACTATGGCTACACCTTC; cdr3_aa: CAISEGGQGNYGYTF; d_call: TRBD1; j_call: TRBJ1-2; v_call: TRBV10-3; clone_size: .
cdr3_nt: TGCAGCGTTTTATATTTGACTGAAGCTTTCTTT; cdr3_aa: CSVLYLTEAFF; d_call: .; j_call: TRBJ1-1; v_call: TRBV29-1; clone_size: .
cdr3_nt: TGTGCCAGCAGCACTATCGGGGAGCTGTTTTTT; cdr3_aa: CASSTIGELFF; d_call: .; j_call: TRBJ2-2; v_call: TRBV11-1; clone_size: .
cdr3_nt: TGTGCCAGCAGCCTCGTGGGTTCGCGCTACGAGCAGTACTTC; cdr3_aa: CASSLVGSRYEQYF; d_call: .; j_call: TRBJ2-7; v_call: TRBV7-2; clone_size: few
cdr3_nt: TGTGCCAGCAGTCAGGACAGGGGCCTGTATGGCTACACCTTC; cdr3_aa: CASSQDRGLYGYTF; d_call: TRBD1; j_call: TRBJ1-2; v_call: TRBV28; clone_size: .
cdr3_nt: TGTGCCAGCAGTTATCTTAGCGCGAGGCGACAGGGGCATGGCTACACCTTC; cdr3_aa: CASSYLSARRQGHGYTF; d_call: TRBD1; j_call: TRBJ1-2; v_call: TRBV6-9; clone_size: .
cdr3_nt: TGTGCCAGCAGTCTGACAGGGTATAGCAATCAGCCCCAGCATTTT; cdr3_aa: CASSLTGYSNQPQHF; d_call: TRBD1; j_call: TRBJ1-5; v_call: TRBV5-6; clone_size: .
cdr3_nt: TGTGCCAGCAGCTTGGGTGGGACCGGGGAGCTGTTTTTT; cdr3_aa: CASSLGGTGELFF; d_call: .; j_call: TRBJ2-2; v_call: TRBV5-5; clone_size: .
cdr3_nt: TGTGCCAGCAGTTTTGGGCAGGGGTATGAAAAACTGTTTTTT; cdr3_aa: CASSFGQGYEKLFF; d_call: .; j_call: TRBJ1-4; v_call: TRBV27; clone_size: .
cdr3_nt: TGCGCCAGCAGCCAAGATCTGGAGGGGTGGACTGAAGCTTTCTTT; cdr3_aa: CASSQDLEGWTEAFF; d_call: .; j_call: TRBJ1-1; v_call: TRBV4-3; clone_size: .
cdr3_nt: TGTGCCAGCAGCACGAGGGACAGGGATTATAACTATGGCTACACCTTC; cdr3_aa: CASSTRDRDYNYGYTF; d_call: TRBD1; j_call: TRBJ1-2; v_call: TRBV9; clone_size: .
cdr3_nt: TGCAGCGAGAGCAGGGGGATCCACGAGCAGTACTTC; cdr3_aa: CSESRGIHEQYF; d_call: TRBD1; j_call: TRBJ2-7; v_call: TRBV29-1; clone_size: .
cdr3_nt: TGTGCCTGGGGACGTAGCAATCAGCCCCAGCATTTT; cdr3_aa: CAWGRSNQPQHF; d_call: .; j_call: TRBJ1-5; v_call: TRBV30; clone_size: .
cdr3_nt: TGTGCCAGCAGCCTCACAGGGGGCGCAGGAAGGTACGAGCAGTACTTC; cdr3_aa: CASSLTGGAGRYEQYF; d_call: TRBD1; j_call: TRBJ2-7; v_call: TRBV27; clone_size: once
cdr3_nt: TGTGCCAGCAGCCCCTCGCGGGACAGGGGTTCCGGCTACACCTTC; cdr3_aa: CASSPSRDRGSGYTF; d_call: TRBD1; j_call: TRBJ1-2; v_call: TRBV7-8; clone_size: few
cdr3_nt: TGTGCCACCAGCTACCAGCCGGTCCACAATGAGCAGTTCTTC; cdr3_aa: CATSYQPVHNEQFF; d_call: .; j_call: TRBJ2-1; v_call: TRBV15; clone_size: .
cdr3_nt: TGTGCCAGCAGGCGAATGACAGGGCCCATGGTCTACGAGCAGTACTTC; cdr3_aa: CASRRMTGPMVYEQYF; d_call: TRBD1; j_call: TRBJ2-7; v_call: TRBV7-9; clone_size: .
cdr3_nt: TGTGCCTGGAGACCCGGGCGCATTAGCAATCAGCCCCAGCATTTT; cdr3_aa: CAWRPGRISNQPQHF; d_call: .; j_call: TRBJ1-5; v_call: TRBV30; clone_size: .
cdr3_nt: TGTGCCAGCAGCCCCGACAGGGACTATGGCTACACCTTC; cdr3_aa: CASSPDRDYGYTF; d_call: TRBD1; j_call: TRBJ1-2; v_call: TRBV27; clone_size: few
cdr3_nt: TGTGCCAGTAACCCCACGAACACCGGGGAGCTGTTTTTT; cdr3_aa: CASNPTNTGELFF; d_call: .; j_call: TRBJ2-2; v_call: TRBV19; clone_size: few
cdr3_nt: TGCGCCAGCAGCCAAGTTACACCGGATCAGCCCCAGCATTTT; cdr3_aa: CASSQVTPDQPQHF; d_call: .; j_call: TRBJ1-5; v_call: TRBV4-1; clone_size: few
cdr3_nt: TGTGCCAGCACCCTCCGGGGCTACAATGAGCAGTTCTTC; cdr3_aa: CASTLRGYNEQFF; d_call: .; j_call: TRBJ2-1; v_call: TRBV5-4; clone_size: .
cdr3_nt: TGCGCCAGCAGCTCGGGACTAGCGGGGGGCTACTCCTACGAGCAGTACTTC; cdr3_aa: CASSSGLAGGYSYEQYF; d_call: TRBD2; j_call: TRBJ2-7; v_call: TRBV5-1; clone_size: few
cdr3_nt: TGTGCCAGCAGCTCCCGGGGGCTTACCTACGAGCAGTACTTC; cdr3_aa: CASSSRGLTYEQYF; d_call: .; j_call: TRBJ2-7; v_call: TRBV13; clone_size: .
cdr3_nt: TGTGCCAGCTCACCGGAAGCCTTTAACTATGGCTACACCTTC; cdr3_aa: CASSPEAFNYGYTF; d_call: .; j_call: TRBJ1-2; v_call: TRBV18; clone_size: .
cdr3_nt: TGCGCCAGCAGCCAAGCACAGGGGTTTGATACGCAGTATTTT; cdr3_aa: CASSQAQGFDTQYF; d_call: TRBD1; j_call: TRBJ2-3; v_call: TRBV4-3; clone_size: .
cdr3_nt: TGTGCCTGGAGTGTGGGCTCCTTCCTGCGAGCTTTCTTT; cdr3_aa: CAWSVGSFLRAFF; d_call: .; j_call: TRBJ1-1; v_call: TRBV30; clone_size: .
cdr3_nt: TGCGCCAGCAGTCAACAGGGGGCTGGCACTGAAGCTTTCTTT; cdr3_aa: CASSQQGAGTEAFF; d_call: TRBD1; j_call: TRBJ1-1; v_call: TRBV5-1; clone_size: few
cdr3_nt: TGTGCCAGCAGCTTGGATTGGCAGGCTGGTGAGACCCAGTACTTC; cdr3_aa: CASSLDWQAGETQYF; d_call: .; j_call: TRBJ2-5; v_call: TRBV5-4; clone_size: .
cdr3_nt: TGTGCCAGCAGCTCGGATGTAGGAAACACCATATATTTT; cdr3_aa: CASSSDVGNTIYF; d_call: .; j_call: TRBJ1-3; v_call: TRBV11-2; clone_size: .
cdr3_nt: TGCGCCAGCAGCTTGGGATGGTTAGTGGGAGAGGACACTGAAGCTTTCTTT; cdr3_aa: CASSLGWLVGEDTEAFF; d_call: .; j_call: TRBJ1-1; v_call: TRBV5-1; clone_size: .
cdr3_nt: TGTGCCAGCAGCTTAGCGCGTGATCAGCCCCAGCATTTT; cdr3_aa: CASSLARDQPQHF; d_call: .; j_call: TRBJ1-5; v_call: TRBV7-2; clone_size: .
cdr3_nt: TGTGCCAGCATCGGGGGAGGAGACTTAAGGGCTTTCTTT; cdr3_aa: CASIGGGDLRAFF; d_call: .; j_call: TRBJ1-1; v_call: TRBV6-1; clone_size: .
cdr3_nt: TGTGCCAGTAGTATAGTTGGACGGTACTATGGCTACACCTTC; cdr3_aa: CASSIVGRYYGYTF; d_call: .; j_call: TRBJ1-2; v_call: TRBV19; clone_size: .
cdr3_nt: TGTGCCTGGAGTGGGACAGGGGATGTCTACGAGCAGTACTTC; cdr3_aa: CAWSGTGDVYEQYF; d_call: TRBD1; j_call: TRBJ2-7; v_call: TRBV30; clone_size: .
cdr3_nt: TGTGCCAGCAGTGATCGGACTTGGGAGCTGTTTTTT; cdr3_aa: CASSDRTWELFF; d_call: .; j_call: TRBJ2-2; v_call: TRBV6-1; clone_size: .